This note documents a single TCR beta chain sequence. The data are from a study of shared clonotypes between healthy human individuals. As for the study in general: CD4 naive and memory got three plates each, CD8 naive two, CD8 memory one.

The CDR3 spans 14 residues. Looked up from germline, CDR1 is SGHDT and CDR2 is YYEEEE. The V gene lost 0 bases and the J gene lost 4 bases, with 8 bases spanning the gap. The run depth of the assay was deep. Several immunoSEQ plates held equal portions of the genomic DNA taken from each subset. Methods used by the authors: ImmunoSEQ gave junction-only sequences without quality scores, so filtering differed. Method: immunoSEQ multiplex PCR; TCRdb's copy keeps in-frame clones and lacks some. For V, J and clone size, that table is used; D and trimming come from the DNA. This sample yields more than 1.2 million clones, of which approximately 98.5% are seen a single time; around 0.38% belongs to the top ten.

The sequenced sample consisted of naive CD4+ T cells sorted from blood. Subset here: CD45RA+ positively selected. This chain joins TRBV5-6 and TRBJ2-1; D gene unclear. This receptor was identified in a man aged 30 to 39 in good health. The CDR3: CASSLGVAYNEQFF. CDR3 sequence (DNA): TGTGCCAGCAGCTTGGGGGTAGCTTACAATGAGCAGTTCTTC.